One sample yielded the 21 T cell receptor beta chains listed below, sequenced in a study of T cell repertoires in cytomegalovirus infection. TCRdb re-called the reads with MiXCR, one entry per CDR3 protein. The sample holds more than 150,000 distinct CDR3 sequences, less than 25% seen once. Sequencing used PBMCs. The receptors come from a human donor in good health (CMV status not recorded). Some clones in this sample may be carry-over from other donors' samples.

This clonotype was detected many times. The chain combines TRBV28 with TRBJ1-1; D ambiguous. From germline, CDR1 is MDHEN and CDR2 SYDVKM. The CDR3 runs to 13 residues. V was clipped by 6 bases and J by 0 bases, with 8 bases between them. The CDR3 DNA is TGTGCCAGCAGGGTGCTACTGAACACTGAAGCTTTCTTT. Amino acids: CASRVLLNTEAFF. The variable domain in full, with the rest retrieved from reference TRBV28 and TRBJ1-1, is DVKVTQSSRYLVKRTGEKVFLECVQDMDHENMFWYRQDPGLGLRLIYFSYDVKMKEKGDIPEGYSVSREKKERFSLILESASTNQTSMYLCASRVLLNTEAFFGQGTRLTVV.

The rearrangement uses TRBV12-3 or TRBV12-4 and TRBJ2-1, with D maybe TRBD1 (5 bases). The CDR3 loop spans 13 amino acids. V shed 1 base and J shed 12 bases, with 13 bases lying between them. For the CDR3, the DNA is TGTGCCAGCAGTTTAGTAGGTGGGGCGCGGCAGTTCTTC. Protein sequence: CASSLVGGARQFF.

This clonotype was picked up a small number of times. The CDR3 reads CASTRREDRGELFF. As DNA, the CDR3 is TGTGCCAGCACGCGGAGGGAGGACCGAGGGGAGCTGTTTTTT. The V gene is TRBV28, the J gene TRBJ2-2; tentative D call: TRBD2 (6 bases). V was shortened by 7 bases and J by 8 bases, with 17 bases between the two germline ends. The CDR3 covers 14 residues. Germline-derived CDR1 and CDR2 are MDHEN and SYDVKM.

A few counts support this clonotype. The chain employs TRBV20-1 and TRBJ2-3, with TRBD2 matching 10 bases. The CDR3 is 13 residues long. With V trimmed by 5 bases and J by 1 base, 0 bases remained unmatched. Germline lookup yields CDR1 DFQATT and CDR2 SNEGSKA (reference sequence). CDR3 residues: CSAGTSGTDTQYF. In DNA, the CDR3 is TGCAGTGCTGGGACTAGCGGCACAGATACGCAGTATTTT.

This clonotype was recorded many times. This chain connects TRBV7-8 to TRBJ2-3; 11 bases agree with TRBD1. The V segment lost 1 base and the J segment 3 bases; nucleotides outside the gene matches: 3. Germline-derived CDR1 and CDR2 are SGHVS and FQNEAQ. This CDR3 spans 16 amino acids. CDR3 amino acids: CASSLVGQGATDTQYF. Here the CDR3 DNA reads TGTGCCAGCAGCTTAGTCGGACAGGGGGCTACAGATACGCAGTATTTT.

The CDR3: CASSKGQGAEGYEQYF. The CDR3 DNA reads as TGTGCCAGCAGCAAAGGACAGGGGGCGGAAGGTTACGAGCAGTACTTC. The rearrangement uses TRBV7-2 and TRBJ2-7; 11 nucleotides match TRBD1. The V gene end was trimmed by 5 bases and the J gene end by 4 bases; junction bases not matched to a gene: 10. Per germline, CDR1 SGHTA and CDR2 FQGNSA. The CDR3 has 16 amino acids. Combining the CDR3 with reference TRBV7-2 and TRBJ2-7 gives the whole variable domain GAGVSQSPSNKVTEKGKDVELRCDPISGHTALYWYRQSLGQGLEFLIYFQGNSAPDKSGLPSDRFSAERTGGSVSTLTIQRTQQEDSAVYLCASSKGQGAEGYEQYFGPGTRLTVT.

This clonotype has at least ten counts. The rearrangement uses TRBV7-2 and TRBJ2-7; 9 nucleotides match TRBD1. This CDR3 comprises 15 residues. J was trimmed by 4 bases and V by 7 bases; bases with no gene match: 11. From germline, CDR1 is SGHTA and CDR2 FQGNSA. CDR3 bases: TGTGCCAGCACCCTCGGGACAGGGACATCGTACGAGCAGTACTTC. Its translation is CASTLGTGTSYEQYF. The full variable domain, completed using reference TRBV7-2 and TRBJ2-7, is GAGVSQSPSNKVTEKGKDVELRCDPISGHTALYWYRQSLGQGLEFLIYFQGNSAPDKSGLPSDRFSAERTGGSVSTLTIQRTQQEDSAVYLCASTLGTGTSYEQYFGPGTRLTVT.

The CDR3, as DNA: TGTGCCACCAGCAGAGAATCTCGGCTAGGTCAGCCCCAGCATTTT. The encoded protein is CATSRESRLGQPQHF. The rearrangement joins TRBV15 to TRBJ1-5; no reliable D call. The germline V gene has CDR1 LNHNV and CDR2 YYDKDF (reference sequence). Trimming took off 0 bases at V and 6 bases at J, with 12 bases between the two ends. This CDR3 has 15 amino acids.

This clonotype was observed many times. The chain employs TRBV7-6 and TRBJ1-2; TRBD1 matches 7 bases. The CDR3 extends over 13 amino acids. In germline, CDR1 is SGHVS, CDR2 FNYEAQ. The junction had 2 bases not matched to a gene; V was cut back by 4 bases and J by 3 bases. In nucleotides, the CDR3 is TGTGCCAGCAGCTCCGGGACAGACTATGGCTACACCTTC. Amino acid sequence: CASSSGTDYGYTF.

This clonotype was counted only a few times. V and J are TRBV27 and TRBJ2-7; TRBD1 might be the D (5 bases). The CDR3 runs 14 residues. Trimming took off 6 bases at V and 0 bases at J, with 12 bases between the two ends. Germline loops: CDR1 MNHEY, CDR2 SMNVEV (reference sequence). In DNA, the CDR3 is TGTGCCAGCAGGCCCAGGGTGTCCTCCTACGAGCAGTACTTC. The encoded protein is CASRPRVSSYEQYF.

This clonotype has just a few counts. The chain carries TRBV28 and TRBJ2-1, with TRBD2 identical over 13 bases. The CDR3 length is 17 residues. J gave up 7 bases and V 7 bases, and 13 bases lay outside the gene matches. Germline loops: CDR1 MDHEN, CDR2 SYDVKM. CDR3 sequence: CASTLRLAGGLTNEQFF. CDR3 nucleotide sequence: TGTGCCAGCACCCTAAGACTAGCGGGGGGCCTTACAAATGAGCAGTTCTTC.

This clonotype was seen a few times. This chain joins TRBV15 and TRBJ1-5, with D possibly TRBD1 on 5 matching bases. This CDR3 is built from 13 residues. The germline V gene has CDR1 LNHNV and CDR2 YYDKDF (reference sequence). Trimming took off 8 bases at V and 5 bases at J, with 13 bases between the two ends. CDR3 protein: CATGPGGDQPQHF. In nucleotides, the CDR3 is TGTGCCACCGGTCCGGGGGGGGATCAGCCCCAGCATTTT.

This clonotype turned up a few times. The J gene is TRBJ2-7, the V gene TRBV28; 11 bases are a match to TRBD1. This CDR3 is built from 15 residues. V shed 4 bases and J 9 bases; nucleotides not matched to a gene: 11. The germline gives CDR1 MDHEN, CDR2 SYDVKM. CDR3 nucleotide sequence: TGTGCCAGCAGTTCCACCGGGACAGGGGGGCTACGGCAGTACTTC. Translated, it gives CASSSTGTGGLRQYF.

This chain joins TRBV28 and TRBJ2-3; 8 bases match TRBD2. The CDR3 spans 16 residues. The germline gives CDR1 MDHEN, CDR2 SYDVKM. V shed 5 bases and J 0 bases; nucleotides not matched to a gene: 7. The CDR3 spells CASSVLAELSTDTQYF. In DNA form, the CDR3 reads TGTGCCAGCAGTGTACTAGCGGAGCTAAGCACAGATACGCAGTATTTT.

This clonotype was observed at least ten times. J is TRBJ2-2 and V is TRBV7-8; a weak D match, TRBD2 (6 bases). This CDR3 region has 15 residues. The germline CDR1 and CDR2 sequences are SGHVS and FQNEAQ. V was clipped by 1 base and J by 5 bases, with 11 bases between them. This CDR3 is CASSLVVGGTGELFF. The CDR3 DNA reads as TGTGCCAGCAGCTTAGTCGTCGGGGGTACCGGGGAGCTGTTTTTT.

This clonotype has a handful of counts. This chain connects TRBV28 to TRBJ2-7; D is tentatively TRBD1 or TRBD2 (5 bases each). The V end was cut by 4 bases, the J end by 7 bases, with 14 bases between. CDR1 is MDHEN and CDR2 is SYDVKM in the germline V gene. The CDR3 covers 13 residues. CDR3 in DNA: TGTGCCAGCAGTTCGATTGGGGGTTGGGAGCAGTACTTC. This sequence encodes CASSSIGGWEQYF.

CDR3 in DNA: TGTGCCAGCAGCTTAACCCCCCGAGAAAACTTCTATGGCTACACCTTC. It encodes CASSLTPRENFYGYTF. The chain combines TRBV7-3 with TRBJ1-2; D ambiguous. Germline V gene sequence: CDR1 SGHTA, CDR2 FQGTGA. The CDR3 is 16 residues long. V was pared by 0 bases and J by 4 bases, with 15 bases between.

This clonotype came up a few times. The chain carries TRBV6-1 and TRBJ1-1; D is unclear. CDR1 is MNHNS and CDR2 is SASEGT in the germline V gene. The V end lost 5 bases, the J end lost 3 bases, and 16 bases lay between the germline ends. This CDR3 has 15 amino acids. Written as DNA, the CDR3 is TGTGCCAGCAGTACCTACGAGGAATTGGACACTGAAGCTTTCTTT. Encoded protein: CASSTYEELDTEAFF.

The sample holds many counts of this clonotype. The V call is TRBV7-9, the J call TRBJ2-7; TRBD1 agrees at 7 bases. Germline assignment: CDR1 SEHNR and CDR2 FQNEAQ (reference sequence). This CDR3 contains 15 residues. With V trimmed by 5 bases and J by 5 bases, 12 bases remained unmatched. The CDR3 nucleotides are TGTGCCAGCAGCATGAGGACGACAGGGCGGGACGAGCAGTACTTC. This translates into CASSMRTTGRDEQYF.

At least ten counts were recorded for this clonotype. The chain couples TRBV7-2 to TRBJ1-2; D possibly corresponds to TRBD1 (5 bases). The germline V gene encodes CDR1 SGHTA and CDR2 FQGNSA. The CDR3 extends over 12 amino acids. Deletions cut 8 bases from V and 5 bases from J, with 12 bases between. Written as DNA, the CDR3 is TGTGCCAGCGGTGTTGGGGGATATGGCTACACCTTC. Amino acids: CASGVGGYGYTF.

The table lists this clonotype with a few counts. The chain is built from TRBV6-1 and TRBJ2-7; 12 positions match TRBD2. This CDR3 has 14 amino acids. V trimming: 7 bases; J trimming: 2 bases; junction bases outside the gene matches: 3. Per the germline V gene, CDR1 is MNHNS and CDR2 is SASEGT. DNA of the CDR3: TGTGCCAGCAAGACTAGCGGGAGAGCCTACGAGCAGTACTTC. Amino acids: CASKTSGRAYEQYF.